This TCR beta chain was profiled in a study of T cells expressing NK-cell markers. The overall study: The authors sequenced eight donors, of whom seven were HCMV-seropositive and one was seronegative. Overall study findings and caveats: CD8+ T cells in 5 or 6 donors included dominant NKG2C+ clonotypes at roughly 1.0-7.0%.

Researchers built TCR beta cDNA using 5'RACE template switching with UMIs. TCRdb reprocessed the 5' RACE reads, with one entry per CDR3 protein and no DNA. The sample shows approximately 15,000 distinct CDR3 sequences, and over 50% sits with its ten largest clones. In germline, CDR1 is SGHRS, CDR2 YFSETQ. This CDR3 is 15 amino acids long. Points on this clonotype: What it recognizes is unknown.

V is TRBV5-1 and J is TRBJ2-7; lacking DNA, the TRBD2 call made by TCRdb goes unchecked. The TCR was taken from a man between 18 and 69 years old in good health. What was sequenced was blood T cells: a sorted CD56 or NKG2C T cell subset, CD4+ or CD8+ T cells, or bulk PBMC T cells (not recorded which). Here the CDR3 reads CASSSTSGRAAEQYF.